A single sample gave rise to the 8 T cell receptor beta chains below, sequenced in a study of T cell responses to AZD1222 COVID-19 vaccine. Only in-frame clones appear in the TCRdb table, and some are missing; sequencing was by immunoSEQ multiplex PCR. In the table there are about 190,000 clones, around 89% of which are singletons. The sample in question was peripheral blood, obtained on day 0 of AZD1222 vaccination. These receptors came from an adult in good health.

The chain has TRBV5-4 and TRBJ2-7; D unresolved. The CDR3 has 11 amino acids. V was shortened by 0 bases and J by 6 bases, with 4 bases between the two germline ends. The germline CDR1 and CDR2 sequences are SGHNT and YYREEE (reference sequence). This CDR3 reads CASSLGGEQYF. In DNA form, the CDR3 reads TGTGCCAGCAGCTTGGGTGGCGAGCAGTACTTC.

This chain joins TRBV19 and TRBJ1-6; 9 bases fit TRBD1. CDR3 length: 17 residues. Germline-derived CDR1 and CDR2 are LNHDA and SQIVND (reference sequence). Germline trimming cut 6 bases from V and 9 bases from J; bases unmatched to any gene: 15. The CDR3 DNA reads TGTGCCAGTAGAAACCTTCTGGGACAGGGTGGAATTTCACCCCTCCACTTT. Its translation is CASRNLLGQGGISPLHF.

The chain recombines TRBV14 with TRBJ2-3; the D gene could be TRBD1 or TRBD2 (5 bases each). The CDR3 extends over 18 amino acids. V was shortened by 0 bases and J by 0 bases, with 16 bases between the two germline ends. Germline V gene lookup returns CDR1 SGHDN and CDR2 FVKESK. CDR3: CASSQDSGTLSSTDTQYF. As DNA, the CDR3 is TGTGCCAGCAGCCAAGATTCGGGGACCCTGTCAAGCACAGATACGCAGTATTTT.

This chain connects TRBV28 to TRBJ2-7; 8 bases fit TRBD2. There are 15 residues in the CDR3. Germline-derived CDR1 and CDR2 are MDHEN and SYDVKM. V gave up 8 bases and J gave up 4 bases; unmatched junction bases: 13. The CDR3 reads CASRSPVSSGYEQYF. Written as DNA, the CDR3 is TGTGCCAGCCGCTCCCCCGTGTCTAGCGGGTACGAGCAGTACTTC.

V is TRBV4-3 and J is TRBJ1-6; D ambiguous. Looked up from germline, CDR1 is LGHNA and CDR2 is YSLEER. Trimming cost V 1 base and J 7 bases, with 11 bases left between them. The CDR3 sequence is 15 residues long. In DNA, the CDR3 is TGCGCCAGCAGCCAAGGTCGGCACCCGAATTCACCCCTCCACTTT. This translates into CASSQGRHPNSPLHF.

The CDR3 protein is CATSDTRTGEGGYTF. As DNA, the CDR3 is TGTGCCACCAGTGACACAAGGACAGGGGAAGGTGGCTACACCTTC. V gene TRBV24-1 combines with J gene TRBJ1-2; TRBD1 aligns across 9 bases. The CDR3 contains 15 residues. CDR1 and CDR2 (germline): KGHDR, SFDVKD. Losses at the gene ends were 4 bases for V and 7 bases for J; bases not matched to a gene: 9.

The chain is built from TRBV10-3 and TRBJ1-2; 7 bases align to TRBD1. The J segment lost 8 bases and the V segment lost 7 bases, leaving 16 bases of the junction unmatched. CDR1 and CDR2 from the germline V gene are ENHRY and SYGVKD. This CDR3 comprises 15 residues. The CDR3 is CAITSGTEITKGYTF. CDR3 coding DNA: TGTGCCATCACCTCCGGGACAGAAATAACTAAAGGCTACACCTTC.

This clone was counted a few times. The chain couples TRBV2 to TRBJ1-2, with 10 positions matching TRBD1. The trim removed 7 bases at V and 2 bases at J, leaving 13 bases unmatched. The CDR3 runs 17 residues. Germline V gives CDR1 SNHLY, CDR2 FYNNEI. This CDR3 is CASTASGQGISNYGYTF. DNA for the CDR3: TGTGCCAGCACCGCCTCGGGACAGGGGATTTCGAACTATGGCTACACCTTC.